Presented here are 5 T cell receptor beta chains from one specimen sequenced in a study of blood T cell repertoires in COVID-19. Libraries were prepared by immunoSEQ multiplex PCR; TCRdb keeps only in-frame clonotypes and omits some of them. The sample lists about 230,000 clones; approximately 89% were seen once. The sequenced sample was PBMCs or T cells enriched from blood (not recorded which). These TCRs come from a woman in her 30s who had been exposed to COVID-19.

The V and J genes are TRBV4-2 and TRBJ1-2, with TRBD1 as a possible D gene (5 bases). CDR3 length: 14 amino acids. Trimming removed 0 bases at V and 6 bases at J, with 11 bases between. The germline V gene has CDR1 LGHNA and CDR2 YNFKEQ. This chain's CDR3 is CASSQEAGRHGYTF. The CDR3 bases are TGTGCCAGCAGCCAAGAGGCGGGACGGCATGGCTACACCTTC.

V gene TRBV5-1 combines with J gene TRBJ2-3, with D perhaps TRBD2 (6 bases). The V gene lost 7 bases and the J gene lost 1 base, with 16 bases spanning the gap. CDR1 and CDR2 from the germline V gene are SGHRS and YFSETQ. The CDR3 spans 15 residues. CDR3 DNA sequence: TGCGCCAGCCGCCGGGACGGGAGTGGCACAGATACGCAGTATTTT. The encoded protein is CASRRDGSGTDTQYF.

Details on this clone: The junction and the germline gene differ at one end; a read error may be behind it. V gene TRBV5-1 combines with J gene TRBJ2-5, with D perhaps matching TRBD2 (5 bases). The germline V gene encodes CDR1 SGHRS and CDR2 YFSETQ. The length of the CDR3 is 11 residues. As DNA, the CDR3 is TGCGCCAGCAGCTCCTCTCGAGGGTCGGACTTC. Protein sequence: CASSSSRGSDF.

The gene calls are TRBV24-1 and TRBJ2-1; D is possibly TRBD2 (5 bases). V shed 2 bases and J shed 0 bases, with 13 bases lying between them. The CDR3 is 17 residues long. Germline V gene sequence: CDR1 KGHDR, CDR2 SFDVKD. CDR3 sequence (DNA): TGTGCCACCAGTGATTGGGTTGGCCGGGACTCCTACAATGAGCAGTTCTTC. Protein: CATSDWVGRDSYNEQFF.

The rearrangement joins TRBV3-1 (or the pseudogene TRBV3-2) to TRBJ1-1, with D possibly being TRBD1 (5 bases). The CDR3 spans 15 residues. Trimming removed 4 bases at V and 4 bases at J, with 16 bases between. Per germline, CDR1 LGHDT and CDR2 YNNKEL (reference sequence). The DNA for the CDR3 is TGTGCCAGCAGCCTGGGGGGAACGGGGAGCACTGAAGCTTTCTTT. Translating gives CASSLGGTGSTEAFF.